The rows below give T cell receptor beta chains drawn from one sample of a study of blood T cell repertoires in COVID-19. Generated by immunoSEQ multiplex PCR, the TCRdb table keeps only in-frame clones and is missing some. The sample contains some 40,000 clones, 70% to 90% of which appear only once. Sequenced input: peripheral blood. The receptors come from a man in his forties or fifties with active COVID-19. Each CDR3 is given with its conserved first and last residue. D genes are given only for firm matches. Rows give clone size only sometimes, using once, few, many, or a class for an expanded clone.

>TRBD1|TRBV5-1|TRBJ1-5|-
TGCGCCAGCAGCGACGGGACAGGGGTCGGGCAGCCCCAGCATTTT
CASSDGTGVGQPQHF
>TRBD1|TRBV11-3|TRBJ1-1|-
TGTGCCAGCAGCTCAGGGGGCATCACTGAAGCTTTCTTT
CASSSGGITEAFF
>-|TRBV10-1|TRBJ1-2|-
TGCGCCAGCAGTGACTCTCTGAACTATGGCTACACCTTC
CASSDSLNYGYTF
>TRBD1|TRBV28|TRBJ1-5|-
TGTGCCAGCAGTTTAGACAGGGTCTTAAATCAGCCCCAGCATTTT
CASSLDRVLNQPQHF
>-|TRBV28|TRBJ2-7|-
TGTGCCAGCAGTTTAACACAACTACCTTACGAGCAGTACTTC
CASSLTQLPYEQYF
>TRBD1|TRBV6-5|TRBJ1-2|few
TGTGCCAGCAGACCCGACAGGGGGCTTTATGGCTACACCTTC
CASRPDRGLYGYTF
>TRBD2|TRBV5-1|TRBJ2-5|-
TGCGCCAGCAGCTCGTTAGCGGGAGGGCCCGCAGAGACCCAGTACTTC
CASSSLAGGPAETQYF
>-|TRBV5-6|TRBJ2-7|-
TGTGCCAGCAGCACGGACTGGATAGAGCAGTACTTC
CASSTDWIEQYF
>TRBD2|TRBV25-1|TRBJ2-1|-
TGTGCCAGCAGTAAGGGACTATACAATGAGCAGTTCTTC
CASSKGLYNEQFF
>TRBD2|TRBV30|TRBJ2-1|-
TGTGCCTGGAGTCTCCGGACTAGCGGCCGAAGTTTCAATGAGCAGTTCTTC
CAWSLRTSGRSFNEQFF
>-|TRBV7-9|TRBJ2-7|few
TGTGCCAGCAGCTTTTACTACGAGCAGTACTTC
CASSFYYEQYF
>-|TRBV28|TRBJ2-1|once
TGTGCCAGCAGTCCCCCATCCAGGGCCCCTTACAATGAGCAGTTCTTC
CASSPPSRAPYNEQFF
>TRBD1|TRBV10-2|TRBJ1-2|-
TGCGCCAGCACTCCTCCCGGGACAGGGATGGGGAACTATGGCTACACCTTC
CASTPPGTGMGNYGYTF
>TRBD2|TRBV5-1|TRBJ2-5|-
TGCGCCAGCAGCCCCCCGACTAGCGGGAGGTGGAAGACCCAGTACTTC
CASSPPTSGRWKTQYF
>TRBD2|TRBV27|TRBJ2-1|-
TGTGCCAGCAGTTCTAGCGGAGGAGTAGTCAATGAGCAGTTCTTC
CASSSSGGVVNEQFF
>TRBD1|TRBV5-4|TRBJ2-1|-
TGTGCCAGCAGCTCACAGGGGGTTGGGGGGAATGAGCAGTTCTTC
CASSSQGVGGNEQFF
>TRBD1|TRBV7-2|TRBJ1-2|once
TGTGCCAGCAGCTTATTACAGGGGTCGGGAGGCTACACCTTC
CASSLLQGSGGYTF
>-|TRBV27|TRBJ1-5|-
TGTGCCAGCAGTGCGTCTGGGGGCGCAGGTCAGCCCCAGCATTTT
CASSASGGAGQPQHF
>-|TRBV6-5|TRBJ2-4|-
TGTGCCAGCAGCCTCCCCGACAGCAAAAACATTCAGTACTTC
CASSLPDSKNIQYF
>-|TRBV28|TRBJ1-1|few
TGTGCCAGCAGTTTGTCGGAGGGAAGGAAGACTGAAGCTTTCTTT
CASSLSEGRKTEAFF
>TRBD1|TRBV15|TRBJ1-1|-
TGTGCCACCAGCAGGACAGGGAGATTCTTTAGGGGTGAAGCTTTCTTT
CATSRTGRFFRGEAFF
>TRBD2|TRBV28|TRBJ2-7|-
TGTGCCAGCAGTTTAAAGGGCGGGAGGTCCCACGAGCAGTACTTC
CASSLKGGRSHEQYF
>-|TRBV9|TRBJ1-2|-
TGTGCCAGCAGCGTGGAACAGGGAGGGTACTATGGCTACACCTTC
CASSVEQGGYYGYTF
>-|TRBV28|TRBJ1-2|-
TGTGCCAGCACCCCGTCGGGGGTCTATGGCTACACCTTC
CASTPSGVYGYTF
>-|TRBV5-6|TRBJ2-2|-
TGTGCCAGCAGCCCTCCGGGGTACGCCGGGGAGCTGTTTTTT
CASSPPGYAGELFF
>TRBD1|TRBV11-2|TRBJ1-1|-
TGTGCCAGCAGTCCCCGACAGGGCGGGGAGAACACTGAAGCTTTCTTT
CASSPRQGGENTEAFF
>TRBD1|TRBV19|TRBJ2-2|-
TGTGCCAGTAGTATAGACCGGGACAGGGGGCTGGACACCGGGGAGCTGTTTTTT
CASSIDRDRGLDTGELFF
>TRBD1|TRBV3-1/TRBV3-2|TRBJ1-2|few
TGTGCCAGCAGCCGTTCGACAGGGAACTATGGCTACACCTTC
CASSRSTGNYGYTF
>-|TRBV27|TRBJ1-1|-
TGTGCCAGCAGTCCGCGGACAGCAATATACACTGAAGCTTTCTTT
CASSPRTAIYTEAFF
>-|TRBV5-1|TRBJ2-7|-
TGCGCCAGCAGCTCCCGGCGGGGCGAGCAGTACTTC
CASSSRRGEQYF
>TRBD1|TRBV2|TRBJ1-2|-
TGTGCCAGCTCCATCGGACAGGGCGCTTATGGCTACACCTTC
CASSIGQGAYGYTF
>TRBD2|TRBV20-1|TRBJ2-7|-
TGCAGTGCTAGTAAGCGGGAGTCAGCACGGGAGCAGTACTTC
CSASKRESAREQYF
>TRBD2|TRBV5-4|TRBJ2-7|-
TGTGCCAGCAGCTTGGGAGCTAGCGGGGGCCTAGAGCAGTACTTC
CASSLGASGGLEQYF
>-|TRBV2|TRBJ1-5|-
TGTGCCAGCAGTATGAACAGAGGAGGGCCCCAGCATTTT
CASSMNRGGPQHF
>-|TRBV12-3/TRBV12-4|TRBJ1-1|once
TGTGCCAGCGGCGGGGAGAACACTGAAGCTTTCTTT
CASGGENTEAFF
>TRBD2|TRBV7-9|TRBJ2-7|-
TGTGCCAGCAGCCCCCTCCTCCGACTAGCGTCGAGGGGCGAGCAGTACTTC
CASSPLLRLASRGEQYF
>-|TRBV19|TRBJ1-1|-
TGTGCCAGTAGTATAAAGACAGGAGGAGGCACTGAAGCTTTCTTT
CASSIKTGGGTEAFF
>TRBD1|TRBV7-2|TRBJ1-2|-
TGTGCCAGCAGCGACCAGACAGGGGGTCACTATGGCTACACCTTC
CASSDQTGGHYGYTF
>-|TRBV5-4|TRBJ1-1|-
TGTGCCAGCAGCTTCGGCCAGGGGAGGAACACTGAAGCTTTCTTT
CASSFGQGRNTEAFF
>TRBD1|TRBV28|TRBJ1-2|-
TGTGCCAGCAGTCTTCTTGGGCCAGGGGGCGGAAACACCTTC
CASSLLGPGGGNTF
>TRBD1|TRBV5-4|TRBJ1-1|-
TGTGCCAGCAGCCCGGGACAGAAGAACACTGAAGCTTTCTTT
CASSPGQKNTEAFF
>-|TRBV6-5|TRBJ1-1|-
TGTGCCAGCCGTACAGGGCAAGCTTTCTTT
CASRTGQAFF
>TRBD1|TRBV12-3/TRBV12-4|TRBJ1-1|-
TGTGCCAGCAGTCCAGAGGACAGGTGGAGAGCTTTCTTT
CASSPEDRWRAFF
>TRBD1|TRBV30|TRBJ1-6|-
TGTGCCTGGATGCCCGGGACAGGGAATTCACCCCTCCACTTT
CAWMPGTGNSPLHF
>-|TRBV7-2|TRBJ1-2|few
TGTGCCAGCAGCTCCCCTACGGCTAACTATGGCTACACCTTC
CASSSPTANYGYTF
>-|TRBV19|TRBJ2-7|-
TGTGCCAGTAGTATGACCGGACTGGGCGAGCAGTACTTC
CASSMTGLGEQYF
>TRBD1|TRBV27|TRBJ1-2|-
TGTGCCAGCAGTCCCGGACAGGGCTATGGCTACACCTTC
CASSPGQGYGYTF
>-|TRBV7-3|TRBJ2-2|-
TGTGCCAGCAGCGAGACAGGACAGAACACCGGGGAGCTGTTTTTT
CASSETGQNTGELFF
>TRBD2|TRBV5-4|TRBJ2-1|few
TGTGCCAGCAGCTTACCCCTAGCGGGTCTGAATGAGCAGTTCTTC
CASSLPLAGLNEQFF
>TRBD2|TRBV19|TRBJ2-4|-
TGTGCCAGTAGTATCGGCGCGGGAGGGGGAAACATTCAGTACTTC
CASSIGAGGGNIQYF
>TRBD1|TRBV7-9|TRBJ1-5|-
TGTGCCAGCAGCCCCGGAACGACAGGGAGGCAGCCCCAGCATTTT
CASSPGTTGRQPQHF